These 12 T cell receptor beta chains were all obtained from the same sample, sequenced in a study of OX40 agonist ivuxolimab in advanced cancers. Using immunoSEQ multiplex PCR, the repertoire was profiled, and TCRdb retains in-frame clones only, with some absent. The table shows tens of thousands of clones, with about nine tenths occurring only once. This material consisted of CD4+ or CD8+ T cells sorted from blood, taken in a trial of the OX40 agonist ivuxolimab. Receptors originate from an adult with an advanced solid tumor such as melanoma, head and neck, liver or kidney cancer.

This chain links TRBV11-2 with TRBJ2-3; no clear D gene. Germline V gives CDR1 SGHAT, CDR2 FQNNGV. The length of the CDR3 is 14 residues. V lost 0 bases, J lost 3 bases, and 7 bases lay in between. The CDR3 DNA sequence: TGTGCCAGCAGCTTAGATATACAGACAGATACGCAGTATTTT. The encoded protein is CASSLDIQTDTQYF.

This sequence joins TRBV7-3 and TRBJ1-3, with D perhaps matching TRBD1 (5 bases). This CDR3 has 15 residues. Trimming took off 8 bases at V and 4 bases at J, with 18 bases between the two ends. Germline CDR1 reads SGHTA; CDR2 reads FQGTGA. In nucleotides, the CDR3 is TGTGCCAGCGGACCGGGGCACTCGAAAGGAAACACCATATATTTT. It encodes CASGPGHSKGNTIYF. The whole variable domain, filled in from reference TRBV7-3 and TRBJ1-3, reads GAGVSQTPSNKVTEKGKYVELRCDPISGHTALYWYRQSLGQGPEFLIYFQGTGAADDSGLPNDRFFAVRPEGSVSTLKIQRTERGDSAVYLCASGPGHSKGNTIYFGEGSWLTVV.

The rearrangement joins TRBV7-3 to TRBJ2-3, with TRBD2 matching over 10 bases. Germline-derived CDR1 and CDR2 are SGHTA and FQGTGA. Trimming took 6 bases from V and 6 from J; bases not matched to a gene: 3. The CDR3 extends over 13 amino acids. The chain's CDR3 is CASSPTSGDTQYF. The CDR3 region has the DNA TGTGCCAGCAGTCCGACTAGCGGGGATACGCAGTATTTT.

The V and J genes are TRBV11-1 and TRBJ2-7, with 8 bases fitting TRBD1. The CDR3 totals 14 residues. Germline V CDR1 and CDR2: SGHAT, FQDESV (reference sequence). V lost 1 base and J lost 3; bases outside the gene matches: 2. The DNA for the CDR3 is TGTGCCAGCAGCTTAGGGGGACAGGACTACGAGCAGTACTTC. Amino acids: CASSLGGQDYEQYF.

The CDR3 loop is CASSLSGGAHEAFF. DNA for the CDR3: TGTGCCAGCTCCCTCTCAGGGGGGGCGCATGAAGCTTTCTTT. The gene calls are TRBV18 and TRBJ1-1, with 7 nucleotides matching TRBD1. The germline V gene has CDR1 KGHSH and CDR2 LQKENI. This CDR3 is built from 14 residues. V dropped 6 bases and J dropped 7; count of bases not matched to a gene: 11.

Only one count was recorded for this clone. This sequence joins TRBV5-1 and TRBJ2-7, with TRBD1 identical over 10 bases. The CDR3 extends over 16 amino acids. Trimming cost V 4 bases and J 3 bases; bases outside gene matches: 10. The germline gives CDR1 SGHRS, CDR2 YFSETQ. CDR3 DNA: TGCGCCAGCAGCCGGGAGCCGGGACAGGGGTTCTACGAGCAGTACTTC. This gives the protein CASSREPGQGFYEQYF.

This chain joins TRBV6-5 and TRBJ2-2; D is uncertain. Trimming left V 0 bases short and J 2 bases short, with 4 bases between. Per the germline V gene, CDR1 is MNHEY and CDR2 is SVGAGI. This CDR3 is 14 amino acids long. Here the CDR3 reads CASSYSINTGELFF. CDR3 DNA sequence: TGTGCCAGCAGTTACTCTATAAACACCGGGGAGCTGTTTTTT.

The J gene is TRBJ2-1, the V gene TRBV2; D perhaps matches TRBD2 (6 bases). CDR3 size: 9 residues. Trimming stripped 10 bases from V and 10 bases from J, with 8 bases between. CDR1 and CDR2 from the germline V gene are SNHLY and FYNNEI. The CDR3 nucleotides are TGTGCCACGGGGGTGGAGCAGTTCTTC. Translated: CATGVEQFF.

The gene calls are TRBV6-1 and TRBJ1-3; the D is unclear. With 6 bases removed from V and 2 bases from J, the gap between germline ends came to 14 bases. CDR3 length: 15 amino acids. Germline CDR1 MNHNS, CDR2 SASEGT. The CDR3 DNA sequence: TGTGCCAGCAGGAGCCCTTCGGGCCCTGGAAACACCATATATTTT. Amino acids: CASRSPSGPGNTIYF.

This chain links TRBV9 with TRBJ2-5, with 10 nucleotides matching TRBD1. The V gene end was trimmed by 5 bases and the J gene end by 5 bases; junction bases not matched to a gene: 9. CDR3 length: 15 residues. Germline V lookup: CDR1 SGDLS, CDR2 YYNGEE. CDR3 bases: TGTGCCAGCAGTGGAATTGGACAGGGGGTGGAGACCCAGTACTTC. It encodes CASSGIGQGVETQYF. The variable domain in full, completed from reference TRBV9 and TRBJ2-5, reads DSGVTQTPKHLITATGQRVTLRCSPRSGDLSVYWYQQSLDQGLQFLIQYYNGEERAKGNILERFSAQQFPDLHSELNLSSLELGDSALYFCASSGIGQGVETQYFGPGTRLLVL.

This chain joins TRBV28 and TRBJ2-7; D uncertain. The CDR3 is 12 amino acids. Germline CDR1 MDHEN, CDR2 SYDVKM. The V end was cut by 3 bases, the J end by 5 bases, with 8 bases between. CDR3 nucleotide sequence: TGTGCCAGCAGTTTTGGGCGTAACGAGCAGTACTTC. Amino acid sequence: CASSFGRNEQYF.

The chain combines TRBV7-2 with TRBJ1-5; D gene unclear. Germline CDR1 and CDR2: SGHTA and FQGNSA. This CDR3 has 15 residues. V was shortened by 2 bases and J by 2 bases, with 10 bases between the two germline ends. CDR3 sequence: CASSLLGRGNQPQHF. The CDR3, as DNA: TGTGCCAGCAGCTTATTGGGTAGAGGCAATCAGCCCCAGCATTTT.